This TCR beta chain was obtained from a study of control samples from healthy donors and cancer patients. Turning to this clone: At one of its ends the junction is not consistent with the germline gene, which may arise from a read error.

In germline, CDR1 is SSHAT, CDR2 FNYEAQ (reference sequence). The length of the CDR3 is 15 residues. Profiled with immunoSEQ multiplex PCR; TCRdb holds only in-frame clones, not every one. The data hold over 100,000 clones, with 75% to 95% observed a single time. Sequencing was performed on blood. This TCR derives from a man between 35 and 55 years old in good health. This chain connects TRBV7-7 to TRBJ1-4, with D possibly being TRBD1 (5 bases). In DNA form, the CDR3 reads TGTGCTAGCAGTGTCGCGAGAGGGGAAAATGAAAAACTGTTTTTT. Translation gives CASSVARGENEKLFF.